This T cell receptor beta chain is drawn from a study of blood T cell repertoires in COVID-19. Authors' methods: Researchers report that nucleated cell counts were estimated from reference gene primer amplification. The method was immunoSEQ multiplex PCR; TCRdb's version includes in-frame clones alone and lacks a portion of them. Clonal size and the V and J genes are those of that table, whereas D and trimming came from the DNA. The table records hundreds of thousands of clones, about nine tenths of them present only once. The junction had 0 bases not matched to a gene; V was cut back by 1 base and J by 4 bases. The CDR3 extends over 13 amino acids. Germline V gene lookup returns CDR1 PRHDT and CDR2 FYEKMQ (reference sequence).

The chain has TRBV13 and TRBJ1-1; 7 nucleotides align to TRBD1. Sequenced: peripheral blood. The origin of this receptor is a woman aged 25 to 39 with active or convalescent COVID-19. CDR3 sequence reads: CASSLAGGTEAFF. As DNA, the CDR3 is TGTGCCAGCAGCTTAGCAGGGGGCACTGAAGCTTTCTTT. The full variable domain, with the rest looked up from reference TRBV13 and TRBJ1-1, is AAGVIQSPRHLIKEKRETATLKCYPIPRHDTVYWYQQGPGQDPQFLISFYEKMQSDKGSIPDRFSAQQFSDYHSELNMSSLELGDSALYFCASSLAGGTEAFFGQGTRLTVV.